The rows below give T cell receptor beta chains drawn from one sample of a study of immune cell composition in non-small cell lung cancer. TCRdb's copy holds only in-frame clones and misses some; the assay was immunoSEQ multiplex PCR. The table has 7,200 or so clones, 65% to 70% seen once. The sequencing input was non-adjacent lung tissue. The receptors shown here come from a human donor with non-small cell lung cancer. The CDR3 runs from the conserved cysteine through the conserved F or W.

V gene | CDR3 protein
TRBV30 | CAGSGLAGDNEQFF
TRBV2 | CASSDAGGRNQPQHF
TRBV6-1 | CASSSSVRGEQYF
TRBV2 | CASSTRTVNYGYTF
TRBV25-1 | CASSSDNEQFF
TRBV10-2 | CASSTGGGGYTF
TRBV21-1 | CASSKGTVSYNSPLHF
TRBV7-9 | CASSLGGREGYQETQYF
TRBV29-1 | CSDRTGSYNEQFF
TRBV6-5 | CASSPGLPGSSEQYF
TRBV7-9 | CASRPWTGTNTGELFF
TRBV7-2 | CASSITGTGIRKLFF
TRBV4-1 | CASSQTGWAEAFF
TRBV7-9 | CASSPDRGPVYEQYF
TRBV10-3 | CAISEGRAETQYF
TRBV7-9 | CASSPNTVNTEAFF
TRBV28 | CASRIGGSQETQYF
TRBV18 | CASSPGGSYEQYF
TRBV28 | CASSSGGLSSYNEQFF
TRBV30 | CAWSVSPGSYEQYF
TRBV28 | CASSLQGMGYTF
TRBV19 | CASSIEGMSGEPQHF
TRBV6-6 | CASRPGMVEKLFF
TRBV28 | CASSLRGAGRETQYF
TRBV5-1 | CASSAELAGELFF
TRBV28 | CASRTPMKDTQYF
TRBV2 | CASSPRTTGSETQYF
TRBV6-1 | CASSDPGRGNTIYF
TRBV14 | CASSPSTGPTYEQYF
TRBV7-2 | CASSFSLAGGQTQYF
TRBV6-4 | CASSFAGGEQFF
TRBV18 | CATGRGNDEQYF
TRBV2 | CASRFDRDRVSGYTF
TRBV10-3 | CAISGRGVEQYF
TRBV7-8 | CASSLPGNTIYF
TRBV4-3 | CASSQGTAGGNTIYF
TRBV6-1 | CASTQEAGGPNEQYF
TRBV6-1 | CASSEGAHTDTQYF
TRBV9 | CASSDPDQDSPSYNEQFF
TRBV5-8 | CARSSSTGVYGYTF
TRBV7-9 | CASRTSSGSTYNEQFF
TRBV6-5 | CASSSGTGSDYGYTF
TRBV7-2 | CASSPDRPTYEQYF
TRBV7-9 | CASSLGGASTEAFF
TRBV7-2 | CASGSGYSYEQYF
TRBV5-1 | CASSHDRAEQYF
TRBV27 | CASSSNYRNTYEQYF
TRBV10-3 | CATQGARETQYF
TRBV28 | CASSLLVTSYEQYF
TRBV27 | CASSLNQNNEQFF
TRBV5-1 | CASSLTVAGESGQYF
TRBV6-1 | CASGNNQPQHF
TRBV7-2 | CASSLEGTGLGTEAFF
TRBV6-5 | CASSRSGRGSEQFF
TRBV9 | CASSVAPGQGGYEQYF
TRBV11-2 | CASVSGGPTDTQYF
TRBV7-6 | CASSPKPGIWQEKLFF